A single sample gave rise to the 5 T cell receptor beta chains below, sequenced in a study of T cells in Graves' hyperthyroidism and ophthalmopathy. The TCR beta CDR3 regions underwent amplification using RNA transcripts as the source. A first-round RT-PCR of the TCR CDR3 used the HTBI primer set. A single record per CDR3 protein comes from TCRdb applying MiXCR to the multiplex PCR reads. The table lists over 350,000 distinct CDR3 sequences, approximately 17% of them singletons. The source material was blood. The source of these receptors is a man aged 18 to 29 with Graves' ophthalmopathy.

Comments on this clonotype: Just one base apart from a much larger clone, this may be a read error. CDR3 bases: TGTGCCAGCTCGCCAGGCCTAGGAGTCGACCCCGGGTACTATGGCTACACCTTC. It codes for CASSPGLGVDPGYYGYTF. This sequence joins TRBV27 and TRBJ1-2; D ambiguous. The germline CDR1 and CDR2 sequences are MNHEY and SMNVEV (reference sequence). The CDR3 spans 18 residues. Trimming pared 8 bases from V and 3 bases from J, leaving 28 bases between.

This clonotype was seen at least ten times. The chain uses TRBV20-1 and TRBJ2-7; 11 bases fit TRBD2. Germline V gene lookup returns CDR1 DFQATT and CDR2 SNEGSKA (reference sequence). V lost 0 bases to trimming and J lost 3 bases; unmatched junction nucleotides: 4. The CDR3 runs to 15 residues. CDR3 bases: TGCAGTGCTAGAGATCCCCTAGCGGGGGGCTACGAGCAGTACTTC. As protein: CSARDPLAGGYEQYF.

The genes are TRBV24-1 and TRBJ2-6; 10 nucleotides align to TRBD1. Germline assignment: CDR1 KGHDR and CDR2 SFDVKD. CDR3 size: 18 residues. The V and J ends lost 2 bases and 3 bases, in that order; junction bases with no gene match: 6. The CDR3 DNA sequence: TGTGCCACCAGTGATTCTCCCGGGACAGGGGATGGGGCCAACGTCCTGACTTTC. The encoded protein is CATSDSPGTGDGANVLTF.

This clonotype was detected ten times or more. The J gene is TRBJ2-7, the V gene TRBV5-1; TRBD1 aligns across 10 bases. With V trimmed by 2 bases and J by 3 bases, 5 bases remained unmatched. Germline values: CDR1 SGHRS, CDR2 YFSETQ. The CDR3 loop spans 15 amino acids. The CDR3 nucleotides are TGCGCCAGCAGCTTATGGGACAGGGGTTTCTACGAGCAGTACTTC. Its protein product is CASSLWDRGFYEQYF.

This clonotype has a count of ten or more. The CDR3 here is CASSFMDPLRGGYTF. The CDR3 nucleotides are TGTGCCAGCAGCTTCATGGACCCCCTCCGCGGTGGCTACACCTTC. The chain combines TRBV7-9 with TRBJ1-2; D unresolved. Between the trimmed V and J ends, which lost 3 bases and 7 bases, there was a span of 18 bases. CDR1 and CDR2 from the germline V gene are SEHNR and FQNEAQ (reference sequence). The CDR3 loop spans 15 amino acids.